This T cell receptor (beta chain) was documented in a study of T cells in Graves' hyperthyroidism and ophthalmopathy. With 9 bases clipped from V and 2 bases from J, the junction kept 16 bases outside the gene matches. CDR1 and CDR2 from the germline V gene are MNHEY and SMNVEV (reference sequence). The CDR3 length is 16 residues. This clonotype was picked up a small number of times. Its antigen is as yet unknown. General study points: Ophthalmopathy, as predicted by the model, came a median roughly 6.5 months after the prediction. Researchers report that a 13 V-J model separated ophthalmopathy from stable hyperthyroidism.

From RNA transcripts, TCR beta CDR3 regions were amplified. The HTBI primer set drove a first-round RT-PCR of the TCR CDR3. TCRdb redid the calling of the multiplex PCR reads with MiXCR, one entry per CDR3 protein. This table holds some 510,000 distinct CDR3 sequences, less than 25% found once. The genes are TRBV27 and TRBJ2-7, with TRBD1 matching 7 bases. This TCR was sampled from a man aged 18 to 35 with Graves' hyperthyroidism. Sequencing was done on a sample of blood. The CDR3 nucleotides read TGTGCCAGACTCCGGGACAGTTTCCTGGGAGCCTACGAGCAGTACTTC. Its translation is CARLRDSFLGAYEQYF.